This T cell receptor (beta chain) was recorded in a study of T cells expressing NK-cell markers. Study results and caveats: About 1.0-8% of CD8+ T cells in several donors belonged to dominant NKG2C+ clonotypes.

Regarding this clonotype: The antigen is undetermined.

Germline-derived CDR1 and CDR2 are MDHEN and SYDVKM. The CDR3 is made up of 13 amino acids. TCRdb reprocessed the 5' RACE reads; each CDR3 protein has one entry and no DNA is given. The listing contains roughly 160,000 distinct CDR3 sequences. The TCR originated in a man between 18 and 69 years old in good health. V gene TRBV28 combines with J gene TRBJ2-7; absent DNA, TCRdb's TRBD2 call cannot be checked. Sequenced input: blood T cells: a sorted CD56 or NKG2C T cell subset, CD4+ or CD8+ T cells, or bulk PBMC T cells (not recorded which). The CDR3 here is CASKSGGAYEQYF.